This is a list of T cell receptor beta chains from one sample in a study of blood T cell repertoires in COVID-19. Data came from immunoSEQ multiplex PCR; TCRdb stores just in-frame clones and leaves some out. Seen here are about 440,000 clones, roughly 88% observed once, and the top ten hold about 0.6%. Specimen: PBMCs or T cells enriched from blood (not recorded which). The receptors here all came from a man aged 18 to 29 who had recovered from COVID-19. Each CDR3 is given with its conserved first and last residue. The D gene is left open where the match is weak. Clone size appears in some rows only: once, few, many, or a class for an expanded clone.

v_call	j_call	d_call	clone_size	cdr3_nt	cdr3_aa
TRBV7-9	TRBJ1-6	NA	NA	TGTGCCAGCAGCCTACAGGGTTGGAATTCACCCCTCCACTTT	CASSLQGWNSPLHF
TRBV24-1	TRBJ1-2	TRBD1	NA	TGTGCCACCAGTGATCCGGACAGGGAGGCTGGCTACACCTTC	CATSDPDREAGYTF
TRBV28	TRBJ1-1	TRBD1	NA	TGTGCCAGCCGACAGGGACGTGAAGCTTTCTTT	CASRQGREAFF
TRBV30	TRBJ2-7	TRBD2	NA	TGTGCCTGGAGCGCTACTCTTTTTCCTAGCGGGTTGTACGAGCAGTACTTC	CAWSATLFPSGLYEQYF
TRBV11-3	TRBJ2-1	TRBD2	NA	TGTGCCAGCAGCTCGAGAACTAGCGGTCCTTCGGATGAGCAGTTCTTC	CASSSRTSGPSDEQFF
TRBV18	TRBJ2-5	NA	NA	TGTGCCAGCTCACCCGGGATGGCGGAGACCCAGTACTTC	CASSPGMAETQYF
TRBV9	TRBJ1-1	NA	NA	TGTGCCAGCAGCGTAGTTAAGGCGGACACTGAAGCTTTCTTT	CASSVVKADTEAFF
TRBV18	TRBJ2-7	NA	NA	TGTGCCAGCTCACCATCACGAACCTATTCGTCTCACGAGCAGTACTTC	CASSPSRTYSSHEQYF
TRBV3-1/TRBV3-2	TRBJ2-5	TRBD1	NA	TGTGCCAGCAGCGCGAACAGGGGGCGCATGGAGACCCAGTACTTC	CASSANRGRMETQYF
TRBV28	TRBJ1-5	TRBD1	NA	TGTGCCAGCAGTTTTGGAGGGGGCGGGCAGCCCCAGCATTTT	CASSFGGGGQPQHF
TRBV27	TRBJ2-3	TRBD1	NA	TGTGCCAGCAGTTGGACAGGTACTAGCACAGATACGCAGTATTTT	CASSWTGTSTDTQYF
TRBV2	TRBJ2-2	NA	once	TGTGCCAGTAACAGTGTTACAGAGAACACCGGGGAGCTGTTTTTT	CASNSVTENTGELFF
TRBV9	TRBJ1-3	TRBD1	NA	TGTGCCAGCAGCGAGAGGACAGGGGCGGACACCATATATTTT	CASSERTGADTIYF
TRBV4-1	TRBJ1-3	NA	NA	TGCGCCAGCAGCCAAGAGGGCCCAGGGTGGGGAAACACCATATATTTT	CASSQEGPGWGNTIYF
TRBV20-1	TRBJ1-5	NA	NA	TGCAGTGCTAGAGCTGCGGGGCACCAGCATTTT	CSARAAGHQHF
TRBV19	TRBJ2-7	TRBD2	NA	TGTGCCAGTAGTACTTTCCTAGCGGGAGGCTACGAGCAGTACTTC	CASSTFLAGGYEQYF
TRBV28	TRBJ2-7	NA	NA	TGTGCCAGCAGTTTGGGTGGAGGGGTGTACGAGCAGTACTTC	CASSLGGGVYEQYF
TRBV30	TRBJ1-6	NA	NA	TGTGCCTCCGGCTGGGGTGGGAGTTCACCCCTCCACTTT	CASGWGGSSPLHF
TRBV5-1	TRBJ2-1	NA	NA	TGCGCCAGCAGCTTCACTAGCTCCTACAATGAGCAGTTCTTC	CASSFTSSYNEQFF
TRBV5-5	TRBJ2-7	TRBD2	NA	TGTGCCAGCAGCAATACTAGCGGGAGCTCCCCCTACGAGCAGTACTTC	CASSNTSGSSPYEQYF
TRBV5-1	TRBJ2-5	NA	NA	TGCGCCAGCAGCTTGGCCTGGGCCGATCAAGAGACCCAGTACTTC	CASSLAWADQETQYF
TRBV29-1	TRBJ1-1	NA	NA	TGCAGCGTTGAGGGACTGACGAACACTGAAGCTTTCTTT	CSVEGLTNTEAFF
TRBV14	TRBJ2-2	NA	NA	TGTGCCAGCAGCCAAAGAGTTACCCCCGGGGAGCTGTTTTTT	CASSQRVTPGELFF
TRBV7-9	TRBJ1-1	NA	NA	TGTGCCAGCAGCTCCCGAGACGGGCGGGTGACTGAAGCTTTCTTT	CASSSRDGRVTEAFF
TRBV18	TRBJ1-1	NA	NA	TGTGCCAGCTCACCACCGCGACTGCAAAACACTGAAGCTTTCTTT	CASSPPRLQNTEAFF
TRBV28	TRBJ1-5	NA	NA	TGTGCCAGCAGTTTGTCCGGGTCACGGCCCCAGCATTTT	CASSLSGSRPQHF
TRBV7-9	TRBJ2-1	NA	NA	TGTGCCAGCAGCTTAGGCGATGAGCAGTTCTTC	CASSLGDEQFF
TRBV4-1	TRBJ2-4	NA	NA	TGCGCCAGCAGTCCTCGGGACACCGCTGGAGTAGCCAAAAACATTCAGTACTTC	CASSPRDTAGVAKNIQYF